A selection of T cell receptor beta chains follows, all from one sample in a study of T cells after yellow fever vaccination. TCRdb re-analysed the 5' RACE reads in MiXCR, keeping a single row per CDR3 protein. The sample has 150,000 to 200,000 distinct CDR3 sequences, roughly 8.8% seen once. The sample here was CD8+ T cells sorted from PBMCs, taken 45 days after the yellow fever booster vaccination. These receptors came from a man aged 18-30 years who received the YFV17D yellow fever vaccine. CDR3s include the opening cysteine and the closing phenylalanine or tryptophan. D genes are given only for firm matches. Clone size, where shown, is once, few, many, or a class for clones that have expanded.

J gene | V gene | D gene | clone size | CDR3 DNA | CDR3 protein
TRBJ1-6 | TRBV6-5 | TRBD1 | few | TGTGCCAGCAGTCCGACAGGGAGCACTTCACCCCTCCACTTT | CASSPTGSTSPLHF
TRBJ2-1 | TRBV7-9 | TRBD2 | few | TGTGCCAGCAGCGCAAGCGGGGGGCTGAATGAGCAGTTCTTC | CASSASGGLNEQFF
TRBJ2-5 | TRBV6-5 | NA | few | TGTGCCAGCAGTTACAACGGGGGGCGGCGAGAGACCCAGTACTTC | CASSYNGGRRETQYF
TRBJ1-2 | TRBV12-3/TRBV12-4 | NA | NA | TGTGCCAGCAGACAAGCAACAGGGCTCGGCGGCTACACCTTC | CASRQATGLGGYTF
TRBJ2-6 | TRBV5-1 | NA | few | TGCGCCAGCAGCTTGGTGTCCGGGACGGAAGGGGCCAACGTCCTGACTTTC | CASSLVSGTEGANVLTF
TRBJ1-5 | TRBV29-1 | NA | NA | TGCAGCGTCCCCGGGGGGGGGGCCGGTCAGCCCCAGCATTTT | CSVPGGGAGQPQHF
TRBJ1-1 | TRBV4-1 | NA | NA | TGCGCCAGCAGCCCCGAACGGGGCACTGAAGCTTTCTTT | CASSPERGTEAFF
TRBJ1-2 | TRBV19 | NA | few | TGTGCCAGTAAACAGAGCTATGGCTACACCTTC | CASKQSYGYTF
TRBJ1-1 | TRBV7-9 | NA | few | TGTGCCAGCAGCACCGCGTCCTTGTCTGAAGCTTTCTTT | CASSTASLSEAFF
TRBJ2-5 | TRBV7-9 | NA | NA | TGTGCCAGCAGCTTTTTCACGGAGACCCAGTACTTC | CASSFFTETQYF